A selection of T cell receptor beta chains follows, all from one sample in a study of T cells after yellow fever vaccination. TCRdb passed the 5' RACE reads through MiXCR, listing each CDR3 protein once. Altogether a few hundred thousand distinct CDR3 sequences are present, approximately 3.5% being singletons, with the ten largest covering about 20%. The source material was PBMCs, sampled 15 days after the yellow fever booster vaccination. These receptors were collected from a man younger than 35 who received the YFV17D yellow fever vaccine. CDR3s leave out the opening cysteine and the closing phenylalanine or tryptophan. The order of the fields is V gene, CDR3 protein.

TRBV3-1 ASSQDTDSDTEAF
TRBV20-1 TSGGESPLH
TRBV5-1 ASSLGQRGDADAGELF
TRBV7-2 ASSSRFRTQY
TRBV27 ASSSWGGPDTDTQY
TRBV3-1 ASSQDRAFRNSPLH
TRBV25-1 ASSAGQNYGYT
TRBV20-1 SARERPGNGYT
TRBV18 ASSFYNEQF
TRBV5-5 ASRLQGGPYEQY
TRBV7-9 ADRTLNTEAF
TRBV12-3/TRBV12-4 ASSHLGTDTQY
TRBV18 ASSPQQSSYNSPLH
TRBV20-1 SARPQGWYEQY
TRBV12-3/TRBV12-4 ASSLGQGNSPLH
TRBV6-2/TRBV6-3 ASSYPHPRLDPDTQY
TRBV5-6 ASSSPGVVSSQY
TRBV6-2/TRBV6-3 ASSYSTGGGTDTQY